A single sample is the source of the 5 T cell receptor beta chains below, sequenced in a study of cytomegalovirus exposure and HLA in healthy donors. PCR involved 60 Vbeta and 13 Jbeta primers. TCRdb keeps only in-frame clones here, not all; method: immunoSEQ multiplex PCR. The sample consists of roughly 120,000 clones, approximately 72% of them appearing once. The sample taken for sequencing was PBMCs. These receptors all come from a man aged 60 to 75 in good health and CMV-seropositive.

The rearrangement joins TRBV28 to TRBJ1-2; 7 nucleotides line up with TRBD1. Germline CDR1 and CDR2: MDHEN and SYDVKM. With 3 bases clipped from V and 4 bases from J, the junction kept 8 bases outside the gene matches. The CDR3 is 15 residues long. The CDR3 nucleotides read TGTGCCAGCAGTTTCCCAGCACAGGGGATCTATGGCTACACCTTC. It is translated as CASSFPAQGIYGYTF.

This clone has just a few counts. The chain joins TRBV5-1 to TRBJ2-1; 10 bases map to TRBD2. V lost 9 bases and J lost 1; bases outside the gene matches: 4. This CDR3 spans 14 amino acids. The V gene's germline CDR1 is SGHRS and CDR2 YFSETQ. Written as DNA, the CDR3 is TGCGCCACCAGGACTAGCGGATCCTACAATGAGCAGTTCTTC. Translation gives CATRTSGSYNEQFF.

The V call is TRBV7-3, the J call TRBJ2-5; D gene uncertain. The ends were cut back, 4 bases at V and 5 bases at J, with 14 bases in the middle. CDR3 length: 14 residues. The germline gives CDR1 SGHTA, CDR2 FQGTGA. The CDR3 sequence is CASSWRGRPETQYF. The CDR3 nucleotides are TGTGCCAGCAGCTGGCGTGGGCGTCCCGAGACCCAGTACTTC. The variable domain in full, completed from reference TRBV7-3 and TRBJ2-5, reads GAGVSQTPSNKVTEKGKYVELRCDPISGHTALYWYRQSLGQGPEFLIYFQGTGAADDSGLPNDRFFAVRPEGSVSTLKIQRTERGDSAVYLCASSWRGRPETQYFGPGTRLLVL.

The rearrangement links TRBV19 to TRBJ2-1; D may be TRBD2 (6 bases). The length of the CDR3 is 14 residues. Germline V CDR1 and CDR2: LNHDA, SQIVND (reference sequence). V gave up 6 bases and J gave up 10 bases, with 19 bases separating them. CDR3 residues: CASSGWEVTIEQFF. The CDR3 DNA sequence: TGTGCCAGTAGCGGCTGGGAGGTTACAATAGAGCAGTTCTTC.

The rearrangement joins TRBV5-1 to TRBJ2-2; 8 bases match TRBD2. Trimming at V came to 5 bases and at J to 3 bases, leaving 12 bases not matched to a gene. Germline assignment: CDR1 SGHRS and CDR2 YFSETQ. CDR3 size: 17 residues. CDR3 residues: CASSTGAGRVYTGELFF. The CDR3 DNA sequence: TGCGCCAGCAGTACGGGGGCCGGGAGGGTATACACCGGGGAGCTGTTTTTT.